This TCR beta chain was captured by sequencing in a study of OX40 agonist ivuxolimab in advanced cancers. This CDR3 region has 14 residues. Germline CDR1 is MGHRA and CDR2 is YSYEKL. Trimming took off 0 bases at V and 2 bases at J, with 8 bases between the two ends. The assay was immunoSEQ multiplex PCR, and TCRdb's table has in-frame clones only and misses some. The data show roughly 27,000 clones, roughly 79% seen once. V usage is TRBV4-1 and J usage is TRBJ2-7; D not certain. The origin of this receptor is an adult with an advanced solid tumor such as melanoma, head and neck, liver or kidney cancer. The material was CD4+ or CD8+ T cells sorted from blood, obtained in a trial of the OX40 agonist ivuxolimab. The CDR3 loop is CASSQDLSTYEQYF. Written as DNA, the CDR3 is TGCGCCAGCAGCCAAGATTTATCCACCTACGAGCAGTACTTC.